These 31 T cell receptor beta chains originate from one sample sequenced in a study of spatial heterogeneity in lung cancer (dated by TCRdb to the late 2010s). What the study reported, not specific to this receptor: The number of expanded intratumoral alpha and beta TCRs correlated with the tumor nonsynonymous mutation count.

Taken with the paper, the label for time point translates to: sample taken at primary tumor resection. Library method: 5' RACE. TCRdb shows the sequencer as NextSeq 500. TCRdb reprocessed the public reads (quality trimming at Q25 with fastp, clone calling with MiXCR) and kept in-frame beta chains. CDR3 protein sequences are deduplicated, and each keeps its most common genes and DNA. The sample includes 6,800 or so distinct CDR3 sequences, with 6.5% to 8% observed a single time. The biggest ten clones account for more than 10% of the sample. No antigen has been assigned to these receptors. This sample comprised lung tumor tissue, obtained at surgery. The receptors stem from a male donor with early-stage non-small cell lung cancer.

In its sample, this clonotype ranks as medium-sized. This chain joins TRBV6-5 and TRBJ2-1, with 10 bases identical to TRBD1. With 6 bases clipped from V and 9 bases from J, the junction kept 11 bases outside the gene matches. Germline V lookup: CDR1 MNHEY, CDR2 SVGAGI. There are 15 residues in the CDR3. CDR3 bases: TGTGCCAGCAGCCGTACGCGACAGGGGGCGGTTGAGCAGTTCTTC. Residues: CASSRTRQGAVEQFF.

This clonotype was seen repeatedly, ten times or more. V is TRBV11-2 and J is TRBJ1-2, with no clear D. The V and J ends lost 4 bases and 4 bases respectively, with 10 bases between them. The germline V gene encodes CDR1 SGHAT and CDR2 FQNNGV. The CDR3 has 13 amino acids. The CDR3 DNA is TGTGCCAGCAGCTCCATGGGCGGCTATGGCTACACCTTC. Its translation is CASSSMGGYGYTF.

This clonotype qualifies as medium-sized. The chain carries TRBV12-3 or TRBV12-4 and TRBJ1-3; 9 bases match TRBD1. The CDR3 length is 15 residues. The junction had 4 bases not matched to a gene; V was cut back by 6 bases and J by 1 base. In DNA form, the CDR3 reads TGTGCCAGCAGGGGACAGGGCTCATCTGGAAACACCATATATTTT. Translation gives CASRGQGSSGNTIYF.

This clonotype is categorized as medium-sized. The chain couples TRBV28 to TRBJ2-3; TRBD1 matches at 9 bases. Germline V gene data show CDR1 as MDHEN and CDR2 as SYDVKM. Losses at the gene ends were 5 bases for V and 5 bases for J; bases not matched to a gene: 17. This CDR3 contains 18 residues. The CDR3 protein is CASSPWTGDRARGDTQYF. In DNA form, the CDR3 reads TGTGCCAGCAGTCCATGGACAGGGGATCGCGCTCGAGGAGATACGCAGTATTTT.

This clonotype was recorded at least ten times. This rearrangement joins TRBV6-6 to TRBJ2-5, with 9 bases that match TRBD2. The J segment lost 1 base and the V segment lost 3 bases, leaving 6 bases of the junction unmatched. The CDR3 has 16 amino acids. Germline values: CDR1 MNHNY, CDR2 SVGAGI (reference sequence). CDR3 region: CASSYSAGGVQETQYF. The CDR3 bases are TGTGCCAGCAGTTATTCAGCGGGGGGTGTCCAAGAGACCCAGTACTTC.

By sample share, this clonotype is medium-sized (0.01 to 0.1%). The chain couples TRBV19 to TRBJ1-5, with TRBD1 matching over 10 bases. The germline V gene encodes CDR1 LNHDA and CDR2 SQIVND (reference sequence). Unmatched junction bases numbered 7, after V lost 5 bases and J lost 3 bases. The CDR3 is made up of 16 amino acids. The DNA of the CDR3 is TGTGCCAGTAGTTATTTGACAGGGGGCTACAATCAGCCCCAGCATTTT. It encodes CASSYLTGGYNQPQHF.

This sequence joins TRBV2 and TRBJ2-1; D unresolved. Looked up from germline, CDR1 is SNHLY and CDR2 is FYNNEI. The CDR3 length is 13 residues. Trimming took 1 base from V and 4 from J, leaving 5 bases between them. The CDR3 sequence is CASSEEGYNEQFF. In DNA, the CDR3 is TGTGCCAGCAGTGAAGAGGGTTACAATGAGCAGTTCTTC.

This clonotype was observed many times. The chain couples TRBV7-8 to TRBJ2-3; maybe TRBD1 (6 bases). Germline V gives CDR1 SGHVS, CDR2 FQNEAQ. The ends were cut back, 4 bases at V and 4 bases at J, with 15 bases in the middle. The CDR3 runs 15 residues. In DNA form, the CDR3 reads TGTGCCAGCAGCTCCGACCGACAGGTCGCAGATACGCAGTATTTT. Its translation: CASSSDRQVADTQYF.

This clonotype was counted ten times or more. The V and J genes are TRBV2 and TRBJ2-7, with a weak D call TRBD1 (5 bases). Germline V gives CDR1 SNHLY, CDR2 FYNNEI. The ends were cut back, 2 bases at V and 0 bases at J, with 11 bases in the middle. CDR3 length equals 15 residues. CDR3 in DNA: TGTGCCAGCAGTGAACGGACATTAAGCTCCTACGAGCAGTACTTC. It codes for CASSERTLSSYEQYF.

This clonotype is judged medium-sized. This chain connects TRBV5-1 to TRBJ2-5; 10 bases agree with TRBD2. Germline CDR1 reads SGHRS; CDR2 reads YFSETQ. The CDR3 totals 15 residues. After removal of 1 base from V and 2 bases from J, the junction contained 2 bases not matched to a gene. The CDR3 DNA is TGCGCCAGCAGCTTGAGTAGCGGGGGGCAAGAGACCCAGTACTTC. The encoded protein is CASSLSSGGQETQYF. Using reference TRBV5-1 and TRBJ2-5 for the parts outside the CDR3, the full variable domain is KAGVTQTPRYLIKTRGQQVTLSCSPISGHRSVSWYQQTPGQGLQFLFEYFSETQRNKGNFPGRFSGRQFSNSRSEMNVSTLELGDSALYLCASSLSSGGQETQYFGPGTRLLVL.

This clonotype is medium-sized in the sample. The chain links TRBV7-9 to TRBJ2-1; D is undetermined. V was clipped by 4 bases and J by 9 bases, with 13 bases between them. Germline CDR1 reads SEHNR; CDR2 reads FQNEAQ (reference sequence). The CDR3 is 13 residues long. CDR3: CASSSQHTGEQFF. The CDR3 DNA follows: TGTGCCAGCAGCTCCCAACATACTGGTGAGCAGTTCTTC.

This clonotype is deemed medium-sized. In nucleotides, the CDR3 is TGTGCCATCAGTCCCGGGACAGGGGCCTCTGGGGCCAACGTCCTGACTTTC. As protein: CAISPGTGASGANVLTF. This chain joins TRBV10-3 and TRBJ2-6; 10 nucleotides align to TRBD1. There are 17 residues in the CDR3. Germline V gives CDR1 ENHRY, CDR2 SYGVKD. V trimming: 5 bases; J trimming: 0 bases; junction bases outside the gene matches: 4.

By frequency in the sample, this clonotype is medium-sized. The chain is built from TRBV5-1 and TRBJ2-5; D not resolved. V was trimmed by 3 bases and J by 0 bases, leaving 9 bases between them. Germline CDR1 is SGHRS and CDR2 is YFSETQ. The CDR3 extends over 14 amino acids. The CDR3 here is CASSSIPYQETQYF. The CDR3 DNA follows: TGCGCCAGCAGCTCCATTCCGTACCAAGAGACCCAGTACTTC.

This clonotype was seen repeatedly, ten times or more. The gene calls are TRBV7-8 and TRBJ2-7; 7 bases agree with TRBD1. Germline CDR1 reads SGHVS; CDR2 reads FQNEAQ. The CDR3 covers 15 residues. The ends lost 1 base at V and 0 bases at J; junction bases unmatched: 3. In DNA, the CDR3 is TGTGCCAGCAGCTTAGGTCCAGGGGGCTCCTACGAGCAGTACTTC. Amino acid sequence: CASSLGPGGSYEQYF.

This clonotype was seen many times. The rearrangement joins TRBV20-1 to TRBJ2-5; TRBD1 agrees at 8 bases. Losses at the gene ends were 1 base for V and 1 base for J; bases not matched to a gene: 8. The CDR3 sequence is 16 residues long. The germline V gene encodes CDR1 DFQATT and CDR2 SNEGSKA (reference sequence). The CDR3 loop reads CSARVPRTGRQETQYF. The CDR3 coding sequence is TGCAGTGCTAGAGTTCCCCGGACAGGGCGCCAAGAGACCCAGTACTTC.

This clonotype was picked up many times. The gene calls are TRBV6-5 and TRBJ1-2, with a possible D match to TRBD1 (6 bases). Trimming pared 4 bases from V and 0 bases from J, leaving 21 bases between. This CDR3 spans 18 amino acids. Germline V gene sequence: CDR1 MNHEY, CDR2 SVGAGI. The CDR3 protein is CASSSNPPGQLTNYGYTF. CDR3 nucleotides: TGTGCCAGCAGTTCCAACCCCCCGGGACAACTTACTAACTATGGCTACACCTTC.

V gene TRBV7-2 combines with J gene TRBJ2-5; 8 bases line up with TRBD1. This CDR3 is 12 amino acids long. Trimming took 6 bases from V and 5 from J; bases not matched to a gene: 2. Germline assignment: CDR1 SGHTA and CDR2 FQGNSA. This chain's CDR3 is CASRRTGETQYF. CDR3 sequence (DNA): TGTGCCAGCAGGCGGACAGGGGAGACCCAGTACTTC.

The gene calls are TRBV27 and TRBJ1-5; D is perhaps TRBD1 (6 bases). From germline, CDR1 is MNHEY and CDR2 SMNVEV (reference sequence). The CDR3 runs 15 residues. Trimming shortened V by 6 bases and J by 0 bases, and 12 bases separated the two germline ends. The CDR3 DNA reads as TGTGCCAGCAGGGGGGCAGCTCATAGCAATCAGCCCCAGCATTTT. Amino acids: CASRGAAHSNQPQHF.

This clonotype was observed at least ten times. This chain connects TRBV4-2 to TRBJ1-4; no reliable D call. Trimming left V 4 bases short and J 6 bases short, with 18 bases between. CDR1 LGHNA and CDR2 YNFKEQ come from the germline V gene. The CDR3 totals 16 residues. CDR3 DNA: TGTGCCAGCAGCCCCTTAGTGACGGGTTATGATGAAAAACTGTTTTTT. Its translation: CASSPLVTGYDEKLFF.

This clonotype was observed many times. The CDR3 nucleotides are TGTGCCAGCAGTTTTTCCAAAAGCACTCGGAGGACGTTTGAAGCTTTCTTT. Protein product: CASSFSKSTRRTFEAFF. This chain joins TRBV27 and TRBJ1-1, with D unresolved. The CDR3 contains 17 residues. V lost 3 bases, J lost 7 bases, and 24 bases lay in between. CDR1 is MNHEY, CDR2 SMNVEV, per germline (reference sequence).

This clonotype was counted between two and nine times. A much more abundant neighbour one base away suggests this may be a read error. The chain has TRBV20-1 and TRBJ1-6; 9 positions match TRBD1. The germline V gene encodes CDR1 DFQATT and CDR2 SNEGSKA (reference sequence). The CDR3 is made up of 14 amino acids. The CDR3: CSAGTGSPNSPHHF. For the CDR3, the DNA is TGCAGTGCTGGGACAGGGTCCCCCAATTCACCCCACCACTTT.

This clonotype is deemed medium-sized. For the CDR3, the DNA is TGTGCCAGCTCACCGGGACTAGCGGGGATGAACACCGGGGAGCTGTTTTTT. Protein: CASSPGLAGMNTGELFF. The V call is TRBV18, the J call TRBJ2-2; 13 nucleotides agree with TRBD2. The CDR3 sequence is 17 residues long. The germline CDR1 and CDR2 sequences are KGHSH and LQKENI. Germline trimming cut 3 bases from V and 1 base from J; bases unmatched to any gene: 2. Looking up the rest from reference TRBV18 and TRBJ2-2 gives the full variable domain: NAGVMQNPRHLVRRRGQEARLRCSPMKGHSHVYWYRQLPEEGLKFMVYLQKENIIDESGMPKERFSAEFPKEGPSILRIQQVVRGDSAAYFCASSPGLAGMNTGELFFGEGSRLTVL.

This clonotype is medium-sized within its sample. The gene calls are TRBV30 and TRBJ2-7; 9 nucleotides agree with TRBD2. This CDR3 is built from 17 residues. From germline, CDR1 is GTSNPN and CDR2 SVGIG (reference sequence). V lost 2 bases, J lost 2 bases, and 13 bases stayed unmatched. For the CDR3, the DNA is TGTGCCTGGAGTCCCCCCCCGAGACTAGCGGTAACCTACGAGCAGTACTTC. This encodes CAWSPPPRLAVTYEQYF.

This clonotype is classed as medium-sized. The chain recombines TRBV6-2 or TRBV6-3 with TRBJ1-1; perhaps TRBD1 as D (5 bases). Per germline, CDR1 MNHEY and CDR2 SVGEGT. There are 14 residues in the CDR3. V lost 7 bases and J 0 bases, leaving 12 bases between the germline ends. The CDR3 protein is CASIVDRLNTEAFF. The CDR3 coding sequence is TGTGCCAGCATTGTAGACAGATTGAACACTGAAGCTTTCTTT.

By its share, this clonotype is medium-sized. The chain joins TRBV27 to TRBJ2-5; 9 bases line up with TRBD1. The germline V gene has CDR1 MNHEY and CDR2 SMNVEV (reference sequence). V shed 3 bases, J shed 4 bases, and the junction held 9 bases outside the gene matches. The CDR3 spans 16 residues. As DNA, the CDR3 is TGTGCCAGCAGTTTTTCAGGACAGGGGCCAGGAGAGACCCAGTACTTC. This gives the protein CASSFSGQGPGETQYF.

This clonotype was observed at least ten times. CDR3 nucleotides: TGCAGTGCTAGCGGAGGGGTCGCTGAAGCTTTCTTT. Its protein is CSASGGVAEAFF. This chain uses TRBV20-1 with TRBJ1-1; a weak D match, TRBD1 (5 bases). Germline CDR1 is DFQATT and CDR2 is SNEGSKA (reference sequence). V was shortened by 3 bases and J by 6 bases, with 11 bases between the two germline ends. CDR3 length equals 12 residues.

This clonotype was counted at least ten times. This CDR3 reads CSARNPGLTYEQYF. The CDR3 DNA is TGCAGTGCTAGAAATCCGGGCCTCACCTACGAGCAGTACTTC. The genes are TRBV20-1 and TRBJ2-7; the D is unclear. The V gene's germline CDR1 is DFQATT and CDR2 SNEGSKA (reference sequence). This CDR3 contains 14 residues. The V gene lost 2 bases and the J gene lost 2 bases, with 13 bases spanning the gap.

This clonotype occurred many times. The chain has TRBV5-5 and TRBJ2-7; D call uncertain. The V gene lost 0 bases and the J gene lost 2 bases, with 12 bases spanning the gap. The germline CDR1 and CDR2 sequences are SGHKS and YYEKEE (reference sequence). This CDR3 region has 15 residues. The CDR3 protein is CASSLVRNLPYEQYF. Written as DNA, the CDR3 is TGTGCCAGCAGCTTGGTCAGGAATCTTCCCTACGAGCAGTACTTC.

This clonotype appeared many times. The DNA of the CDR3 is TGCAGCTCCGTAAGACCTGGGTCAAACACTGAAGCTTTCTTT. Translating gives CSSVRPGSNTEAFF. This rearrangement joins TRBV29-1 to TRBJ1-1, with D hard to call. V lost 8 bases and J lost 2, with 18 bases in between. CDR1 is SQVTM, CDR2 ANQGSEA, per germline. This CDR3 spans 14 amino acids. Full variable domain (outside the CDR3, taken from reference TRBV29-1 and TRBJ1-1): SAVISQKPSRDICQRGTSLTIQCQVDSQVTMMFWYRQQPGQSLTLIATANQGSEATYESGFVIDKFPISRPNLTFSTLTVSNMSPEDSSIYLCSSVRPGSNTEAFFGQGTRLTVV.

The table lists this clonotype with many counts. V is TRBV4-3 and J is TRBJ1-6; D gene uncertain. Germline CDR1 reads LGHNA; CDR2 reads YSLEER. The CDR3 contains 14 residues. V was cut by 0 bases and J by 11 bases, with 11 bases left in between. The CDR3 protein is CASSQDPKGAPLHF. The CDR3 bases are TGCGCCAGCAGCCAAGACCCTAAGGGTGCACCCCTCCACTTT.

Many counts were recorded for this clonotype. The rearrangement joins TRBV27 to TRBJ2-1, with 14 bases lining up with TRBD2. CDR1 is MNHEY, CDR2 SMNVEV, per germline (reference sequence). The J segment lost 9 bases and the V segment lost 4 bases, leaving 11 bases of the junction unmatched. The CDR3 extends over 17 amino acids. The DNA of the CDR3 is TGTGCCAGCAGTTCGAGACTAGCGGGGGGGCTCGAGGCTGAGCAGTTCTTC. Translating it yields CASSSRLAGGLEAEQFF.